The sequence of this TCR beta chain was determined in a study of blood T cell repertoires in COVID-19 (TCRdb year 2020). For the study in its entirety: Collaborator samples came from the United States, Italy and Spain and covered acute and convalescent phases of COVID-19. The material from the prospective study consisted of cDNA or gDNA derived from T cells, B-cell-depleted T cells, or PBMCs. The dataset comprised deeply sampled blood TCRbeta repertoires from subjects exposed to, actively infected with, or recovered from COVID-19. The repertoires were released in a freely available public database meant as a resource for research on the immune response to SARS-CoV-2. The samples were drawn from two sources: the first 160 participants of the ongoing ImmuneRACE study, and fewer than 1,500 subjects contributed by 6 global collaborators. The sample metadata nearly always contained a de-identified subject ID, COVID-19 status, age in years and sex. Where HLA class I and class II types were available, the types were taken from metadata supplied by the sample provider, not from assay-based typing. Study-wide conclusions, independent of this receptor: The quantity of clinical and demographic metadata differed by source and by participant and was supplied without curation.

Whole blood was collected in K2EDTA tubes by collaborating institutions according to the institutions' own protocols. Collaborator samples were shipped for TCRbeta analysis as frozen whole blood, isolated PBMCs, or DNA extracted from either sample type. The CDR3, from cysteine to phenylalanine, totals 14 residues. Only the CDR3 part of the read is kept: 42 bases, read in frame from the first base. In the germline V gene (reference sequence), CDR1 corresponds to LGHDT and CDR2 to YNNKEL. Trimming removed 4 bases from V and 6 bases from J, leaving 10 bases between the germline ends. TCRbeta CDR3 regions were amplified from genomic DNA by means of the immunoSEQ Assay, a bias-controlled multiplex PCR. The authors' analysis ran thus. The number of nucleated cells in each sample was estimated from the amplification of reference gene primers within the assay. Sequence reads were collapsed and filtered to measure the absolute abundance of every unique TCRbeta CDR3 rearrangement. For each sample, productive Simpson clonality was calculated as the square root of Simpson's diversity index across productive rearrangements. TCRdb obtained this table from immuneACCESS and retained in-frame rearrangements with V and J assigned. These tables miss some clones; where compared with another copy, unresolved V genes account for less than half of the shortfall, and the remainder is unexplained. D and trimming come from the DNA, and the V and J calls and clone size come from that table. This sample gives 90,000 to 100,000 clones in total; about 84% of them show up just once. About 10% of the sample belongs to the ten largest clones.

As to this clone: It has no known antigen specificity. The sample holds no much larger clone one base away, and base qualities are not on file.

Sequenced sample: peripheral blood. The TCR comes from a woman over 75 with acute or convalescent COVID-19. The chain links TRBV3-1 (or the pseudogene TRBV3-2) with TRBJ1-6, with the D gene not clear enough to name. The DNA sequence is given as TGTGCCAGCAGCCCCAACCGGGGTAATTCACCCCTCCACTTT. Translated, this gives CASSPNRGNSPLHF.